Listed below are T cell receptor beta chains from one sample, sequenced in a study of T cell repertoires in cytomegalovirus infection. TCRdb reprocessed the reads via MiXCR and lists one record per CDR3 protein. The table includes about 100,000 distinct CDR3 sequences, more than 15% detected once. Material for sequencing was PBMCs. The receptors stem from a human donor in good health (CMV status not recorded). Some clones in this sample may be carry-over from other donors' samples. Both conserved end residues are part of each CDR3.

J	V	CDR3
TRBJ2-2	TRBV5-1	CASSLALLADNTGELFF
TRBJ1-4	TRBV7-2	CASSLGTGVWEKLFF
TRBJ2-4	TRBV6-1	CASSGGSGSNIQYF
TRBJ2-7	TRBV12-3/TRBV12-4	CASSLRVGAGYEQYF
TRBJ1-6	TRBV7-6	CASSLKGTDNSPLHF
TRBJ1-5	TRBV7-2	CASSLDRAHQPQHF
TRBJ1-1	TRBV28	CASSFFRAGGITEAFF
TRBJ2-3	TRBV29-1	CSATWGPRADTQYF
TRBJ1-5	TRBV7-2	CASSPRTGRIQPQHF
TRBJ2-1	TRBV20-1	CSALPGGDEQFF
TRBJ2-7	TRBV5-1	CASSPTWTVPYEQYF
TRBJ2-7	TRBV7-2	CASSPMGRNYEQYF
TRBJ1-1	TRBV29-1	CSGWTALDTEAFF
TRBJ1-1	TRBV5-1	CASTRYSPDRGAEAFF
TRBJ2-3	TRBV5-4	CASSLAQRGSTDTQYF
TRBJ1-2	TRBV7-9	CASSHMTGVWGYTF
TRBJ2-7	TRBV6-6	CASSYSKRAYEQYF
TRBJ1-1	TRBV20-1	CSARAGGVGTEAFF
TRBJ2-2	TRBV7-7	CAIILGDTGELFF
TRBJ2-2	TRBV10-3	CAISEPSGGRTGELFF
TRBJ1-5	TRBV12-3/TRBV12-4	CASASGGSNQPQHF
TRBJ2-5	TRBV20-1	CSPGLDAETQYF
TRBJ1-5	TRBV6-6	CASIQTPGWQPQHF
TRBJ2-5	TRBV7-8	CASSATGRETQYF
TRBJ1-3	TRBV7-2	CASSFRGPSGNTIYF
TRBJ2-7	TRBV12-3/TRBV12-4	CASSVRGHEQYF
TRBJ2-7	TRBV7-6	CASSLAGGGGMAYEQYF
TRBJ2-7	TRBV6-2/TRBV6-3	CASRQTTGVNSYEQYF
TRBJ1-6	TRBV12-3/TRBV12-4	CASSLAGNNSPLHF
TRBJ1-5	TRBV20-1	CSAGTGTVAGQPQHF
TRBJ1-2	TRBV6-5	CASSPQAGSGYTF
TRBJ1-4	TRBV7-9	CASSLDRGGGEENEKLFF
TRBJ2-7	TRBV12-5	CASGSPSGTGGHEQYF
TRBJ1-2	TRBV7-6	CASSSLREERTF
TRBJ2-3	TRBV7-2	CASSLGTASTDTQYF
TRBJ1-6	TRBV7-9	CASSGGGARNSPLHF
TRBJ1-5	TRBV4-2	CASSRRTDQPQHF
TRBJ2-4	TRBV5-1	CASSLDRVDIQYF
TRBJ1-2	TRBV7-2	CASSLGAGLGYTF
TRBJ1-4	TRBV12-3/TRBV12-4	CASSSELDEKLFF